The rows below give T cell receptor beta chains drawn from one sample of a study of identical twins. TCRdb used MiXCR to reprocess the 5' RACE reads, holding one entry per CDR3 protein. This sample yields about 530,000 distinct CDR3 sequences, of which roughly 15% are seen a single time; 0.44% belongs to the top ten. The sample also formed part of further work on yellow fever vaccine responses in identical twins.

Source material: CD4+ T cells sorted from blood. The source is a young woman in good health. The CDR3 runs from the conserved cysteine through the conserved F or W. Fields, in order: D gene, clone size, J gene, V gene, CDR3 DNA, CDR3 protein. A D gene is named only where the DNA matches it firmly. Clone size, where shown, is once, few, many, or a class for clones that have expanded.

D gene: NA; clone size: few; J gene: TRBJ2-1; V gene: TRBV28; CDR3 DNA: TGTGCCAGCAGCCCTCGGGACACCTACAATGAGCAGTTCTTC; CDR3 protein: CASSPRDTYNEQFF
D gene: TRBD1; clone size: NA; J gene: TRBJ1-1; V gene: TRBV5-1; CDR3 DNA: TGCGCCAGCAGCCAAACAGGGGAGGCTGAAGCTTTCTTT; CDR3 protein: CASSQTGEAEAFF
D gene: NA; clone size: few; J gene: TRBJ2-7; V gene: TRBV20-1; CDR3 DNA: TGCAGTGCTAGAGACCCGACAGGCAGCTCCTACGAGCAGTACTTC; CDR3 protein: CSARDPTGSSYEQYF
D gene: TRBD2; clone size: NA; J gene: TRBJ2-7; V gene: TRBV12-3/TRBV12-4; CDR3 DNA: TGTGCCAGCACCCTAGCGGGGAGCTCCTACGAGCAGTACTTC; CDR3 protein: CASTLAGSSYEQYF
D gene: NA; clone size: NA; J gene: TRBJ2-2; V gene: TRBV29-1; CDR3 DNA: TGCAGCGTTGTAGGCAGGTCGAACACCGGGGAGCTGTTTTTT; CDR3 protein: CSVVGRSNTGELFF
D gene: NA; clone size: few; J gene: TRBJ2-2; V gene: TRBV7-9; CDR3 DNA: TGTGCCAGCAGGTCGCCGGCCGGGGAGCTGTTTTTT; CDR3 protein: CASRSPAGELFF
D gene: NA; clone size: NA; J gene: TRBJ2-1; V gene: TRBV20-1; CDR3 DNA: TGCAGTGCTGGTCAGGCGTTTGAGCAGTTCTTC; CDR3 protein: CSAGQAFEQFF
D gene: NA; clone size: NA; J gene: TRBJ2-1; V gene: TRBV24-1; CDR3 DNA: TGTGCCACCAGTGGGCTTGGAGAGCAGTTCTTC; CDR3 protein: CATSGLGEQFF
D gene: NA; clone size: few; J gene: TRBJ2-7; V gene: TRBV15; CDR3 DNA: TGTGCCACCAGCAGAGATCGGGGGACTGGAACCTACGAGCAGTACTTC; CDR3 protein: CATSRDRGTGTYEQYF
D gene: NA; clone size: many; J gene: TRBJ1-1; V gene: TRBV13; CDR3 DNA: TGTGCCAGCAGCTTGGGGGGGATAAGGAACACTGAAGCTTTCTTT; CDR3 protein: CASSLGGIRNTEAFF
D gene: TRBD2; clone size: NA; J gene: TRBJ2-7; V gene: TRBV29-1; CDR3 DNA: TGCAGCGTTGGCTTCCAGCGGGAGGGCCGGAAGGTCTTC; CDR3 protein: CSVGFQREGRKVF
D gene: NA; clone size: few; J gene: TRBJ1-1; V gene: TRBV5-1; CDR3 DNA: TGCGCCAGCCGTGTTGCCGCCGGGACAACGAACACTGAAGCTTTCTTT; CDR3 protein: CASRVAAGTTNTEAFF
D gene: TRBD1; clone size: NA; J gene: TRBJ2-7; V gene: TRBV27; CDR3 DNA: TGTGCCAGCAGTTTTGACAGGGGTTACGAGCAGTACTTC; CDR3 protein: CASSFDRGYEQYF
D gene: NA; clone size: few; J gene: TRBJ2-1; V gene: TRBV12-3/TRBV12-4; CDR3 DNA: TGTGCCAGCAGTCCAGCACCGGGACTTGCAAGCTCCTACAATGAGCAGTTCTTC; CDR3 protein: CASSPAPGLASSYNEQFF
D gene: TRBD2; clone size: few; J gene: TRBJ2-2; V gene: TRBV20-1; CDR3 DNA: TGCAGTGCTGCACCACTTGGACTAGCGGGAGTTCCCGGGGAGCTGTTTTTT; CDR3 protein: CSAAPLGLAGVPGELFF
D gene: NA; clone size: once; J gene: TRBJ2-4; V gene: TRBV15; CDR3 DNA: TGTGCCACCAGCATCGGAGTACCCCCTAGGGGGATAGCCAAAAACATTCAGTACTTC; CDR3 protein: CATSIGVPPRGIAKNIQYF
D gene: TRBD1; clone size: NA; J gene: TRBJ1-6; V gene: TRBV18; CDR3 DNA: TGTGCCAGCTCAATCAATCCCGGGACAGCGGGAGAACCCCTCCACTTT; CDR3 protein: CASSINPGTAGEPLHF
D gene: NA; clone size: NA; J gene: TRBJ2-7; V gene: TRBV7-8; CDR3 DNA: TGTGCCAGCAGCTGGACGGACGCTGGCGAGCAGTACTTC; CDR3 protein: CASSWTDAGEQYF
D gene: NA; clone size: few; J gene: TRBJ1-5; V gene: TRBV20-1; CDR3 DNA: TGCAGTGCAACGAATAGCAATCAGCCCCAGCATTTT; CDR3 protein: CSATNSNQPQHF
D gene: NA; clone size: many; J gene: TRBJ2-2; V gene: TRBV2; CDR3 DNA: TGTGCCAGCAGTGAAGGGCAGGTGACCGGGGAGCTGTTTTTT; CDR3 protein: CASSEGQVTGELFF
D gene: TRBD2; clone size: few; J gene: TRBJ2-3; V gene: TRBV12-3/TRBV12-4; CDR3 DNA: TGTGCCAGCAGAGCTAGCGGGAGGGCCCTAGATACGCAGTATTTT; CDR3 protein: CASRASGRALDTQYF
D gene: TRBD2; clone size: few; J gene: TRBJ2-3; V gene: TRBV12-3/TRBV12-4; CDR3 DNA: TGTGCCAGCAGTTTTAGGGCTAGCGGGAGGACAGATACGCAGTATTTT; CDR3 protein: CASSFRASGRTDTQYF
D gene: TRBD1; clone size: few; J gene: TRBJ1-6; V gene: TRBV5-1; CDR3 DNA: TGCGCCAGCAGCCTATGGGACAGGGGCGAATCACCCCTCCACTTT; CDR3 protein: CASSLWDRGESPLHF
D gene: NA; clone size: NA; J gene: TRBJ2-5; V gene: TRBV7-8; CDR3 DNA: TGTGCCAGCAGGCGTAGAGCGGAACACCAAGAGACCCAGTACTTC; CDR3 protein: CASRRRAEHQETQYF
D gene: NA; clone size: NA; J gene: TRBJ1-5; V gene: TRBV20-1; CDR3 DNA: TGCAGTGCCGGGGGGGAAGGCAATCAGCCCCAGCATTTT; CDR3 protein: CSAGGEGNQPQHF
D gene: NA; clone size: NA; J gene: TRBJ2-7; V gene: TRBV7-8; CDR3 DNA: TGTGCCAGCAGCTTAAGCCCGTTGTCGACCTACGAGCAGTACTTC; CDR3 protein: CASSLSPLSTYEQYF
D gene: NA; clone size: few; J gene: TRBJ2-7; V gene: TRBV5-1; CDR3 DNA: TGCGCCAGCAGCTACAACCGGGACGGCTACGAGCAGTACTTC; CDR3 protein: CASSYNRDGYEQYF
D gene: NA; clone size: few; J gene: TRBJ1-1; V gene: TRBV4-1; CDR3 DNA: TGCGCCAGCAGCCAACCCAGGAACACTGAAGCTTTCTTT; CDR3 protein: CASSQPRNTEAFF
D gene: TRBD2; clone size: few; J gene: TRBJ2-5; V gene: TRBV6-2/TRBV6-3; CDR3 DNA: TGTGCCAGCAGTTACTCGAGCGGGGGCCCCCAAGAGACCCAGTACTTC; CDR3 protein: CASSYSSGGPQETQYF
D gene: TRBD2; clone size: many; J gene: TRBJ2-5; V gene: TRBV3-1; CDR3 DNA: TGTGCCAGCAGCCAAAAAGGGAGGGCCAAGACCCAGTACTTC; CDR3 protein: CASSQKGRAKTQYF
D gene: TRBD2; clone size: NA; J gene: TRBJ2-4; V gene: TRBV3-1; CDR3 DNA: TGTGCCAGCAGCCAAGATGTGGGAGCGGGAGGCGGAAACATTCAGTACTTC; CDR3 protein: CASSQDVGAGGGNIQYF
D gene: NA; clone size: NA; J gene: TRBJ2-5; V gene: TRBV6-1; CDR3 DNA: TGTGCCAGCAGCTCCTTCATGGGCAACCAAGAGACCCAGTACTTC; CDR3 protein: CASSSFMGNQETQYF
D gene: TRBD2; clone size: NA; J gene: TRBJ2-1; V gene: TRBV11-1; CDR3 DNA: TGTGCCAGCAGCTTAGAGATTGGAGGTAGCGGGACTTACAATGAGCAGTTCTTC; CDR3 protein: CASSLEIGGSGTYNEQFF
D gene: NA; clone size: NA; J gene: TRBJ2-5; V gene: TRBV20-1; CDR3 DNA: TGCAGTCCGTACCAAGAGACCCAGTACTTC; CDR3 protein: CSPYQETQYF
D gene: NA; clone size: NA; J gene: TRBJ2-1; V gene: TRBV2; CDR3 DNA: TGTGCCATCGAAGGACAGCCAGGCAATGAGCAGTTCTTC; CDR3 protein: CAIEGQPGNEQFF
D gene: TRBD2; clone size: NA; J gene: TRBJ2-7; V gene: TRBV15; CDR3 DNA: TGTGCCACCAGCAAGGGACTAGCGGGAGGCTCCACCTACGAGCAGTACTTC; CDR3 protein: CATSKGLAGGSTYEQYF
D gene: NA; clone size: NA; J gene: TRBJ2-4; V gene: TRBV20-1; CDR3 DNA: TGCAGTGCTAGACCGGGCCTCCCCGGTGGTGACATTCAGTACTTC; CDR3 protein: CSARPGLPGGDIQYF
D gene: TRBD2; clone size: few; J gene: TRBJ2-3; V gene: TRBV24-1; CDR3 DNA: TGTGCCACCAGTGACCAGCGGGGCCTCACAGATACGCAGTATTTT; CDR3 protein: CATSDQRGLTDTQYF
D gene: NA; clone size: NA; J gene: TRBJ1-5; V gene: TRBV2; CDR3 DNA: TGTGCCAGCGGTGGGGGCAATAGCAATCAGCCCCAGCATTTT; CDR3 protein: CASGGGNSNQPQHF
D gene: NA; clone size: NA; J gene: TRBJ2-4; V gene: TRBV25-1; CDR3 DNA: TGTGCCAGCAGTGTTTCAGGAAAACTAGCCAAAAACATTCAGTACTTC; CDR3 protein: CASSVSGKLAKNIQYF
D gene: TRBD2; clone size: few; J gene: TRBJ2-2; V gene: TRBV7-6; CDR3 DNA: TGTGCCAGCAGCGGGGGGACTAGCGGGGTAACCGGGGAGCTGTTTTTT; CDR3 protein: CASSGGTSGVTGELFF
D gene: NA; clone size: few; J gene: TRBJ2-5; V gene: TRBV6-5; CDR3 DNA: TGTGCCAGCAGTTACTCTGGGGCAAAAGAGACCCAGTACTTC; CDR3 protein: CASSYSGAKETQYF
D gene: NA; clone size: NA; J gene: TRBJ2-1; V gene: TRBV20-1; CDR3 DNA: TGCAGTGCTTCCGGGACACCCGGCTTGGAACAGTTCTTC; CDR3 protein: CSASGTPGLEQFF
D gene: NA; clone size: few; J gene: TRBJ2-3; V gene: TRBV10-3; CDR3 DNA: TGTGCCATCAGCGGGGGAACAGATACGCAGTATTTT; CDR3 protein: CAISGGTDTQYF
D gene: TRBD2; clone size: many; J gene: TRBJ2-1; V gene: TRBV27; CDR3 DNA: TGTGCCAGCAGTTTATCCCTAGCGGGGGGGCAAAATGAGCAGTTCTTC; CDR3 protein: CASSLSLAGGQNEQFF
D gene: NA; clone size: NA; J gene: TRBJ2-7; V gene: TRBV7-9; CDR3 DNA: TGTGCCAGCAGCAACCGGGACATTGTTTACGAGCAGTACTTC; CDR3 protein: CASSNRDIVYEQYF
D gene: NA; clone size: NA; J gene: TRBJ1-1; V gene: TRBV20-1; CDR3 DNA: TGCAGTGTATCACACAGGACCACCCTAGCCAACACTGAAGCTTTCTTT; CDR3 protein: CSVSHRTTLANTEAFF
D gene: NA; clone size: few; J gene: TRBJ2-4; V gene: TRBV11-2; CDR3 DNA: TGTGCCAGCAGCTTAGGACAGACAAGTATGGCCAAAAACATTCAGTACTTC; CDR3 protein: CASSLGQTSMAKNIQYF
D gene: TRBD2; clone size: NA; J gene: TRBJ2-7; V gene: TRBV5-1; CDR3 DNA: TGCGCCAGCAGCCCAAGGACTAGCGGGATTTACGAGCAGTACTTC; CDR3 protein: CASSPRTSGIYEQYF
D gene: NA; clone size: NA; J gene: TRBJ2-1; V gene: TRBV6-1; CDR3 DNA: TGTGCCAGCAGGTTCCAGGGGGGCTCCTACAATGAGCAGTTCTTC; CDR3 protein: CASRFQGGSYNEQFF
D gene: NA; clone size: NA; J gene: TRBJ2-1; V gene: TRBV15; CDR3 DNA: TGTGCCACCAGCAGGAGGGTGTCCTACAATGAGCAGTTCTTC; CDR3 protein: CATSRRVSYNEQFF
D gene: NA; clone size: many; J gene: TRBJ2-7; V gene: TRBV29-1; CDR3 DNA: TGCAGCGTTGACGTGGGGCACTCCTACGAGCAGTACTTC; CDR3 protein: CSVDVGHSYEQYF
D gene: TRBD2; clone size: NA; J gene: TRBJ2-2; V gene: TRBV7-6; CDR3 DNA: TGTGCCAGCAGCTCTCTAGCGGGGAGCACCGGGGAGCTGTTTTTT; CDR3 protein: CASSSLAGSTGELFF